The present TCR beta chain was sequenced within a study of shared clonotypes between healthy human individuals. Measured with immunoSEQ multiplex PCR; TCRdb has only the in-frame clones, and not every one. The sample includes roughly 1,500,000 clones, around 98% of them seen just once. This CDR3 is built from 16 residues. Germline V CDR1 and CDR2: SEHNR, FQNEAQ (reference sequence). The ends lost 6 bases at V and 0 bases at J; junction bases unmatched: 6. Specimen: naive CD4+ T cells sorted from blood. The subset here: CD45RA+ positively selected. The sequence derives from a man aged 25-45 years in good health. The chain recombines TRBV7-9 with TRBJ2-1; 9 nucleotides agree with TRBD2. DNA for the CDR3: TGTGCCAGCAGGGCTAGCGGGGCAAGCTCCTACAATGAGCAGTTCTTC. Translating gives CASRASGASSYNEQFF.